The next 17 T cell receptor beta chains were all read from a single sample in a study of T cells after yellow fever vaccination. One entry per CDR3 protein results from TCRdb running MiXCR on the 5' RACE reads. Here the sample spans roughly 300,000 distinct CDR3 sequences, about 7.8% being singletons. The sample consisted of PBMCs, taken about 49 days after the first yellow fever vaccination. The receptor source for this set is a young man who received the YFV17D yellow fever vaccine.

This clonotype was seen a handful of times. The chain combines TRBV7-3 with TRBJ2-1; D is possibly TRBD2 (7 bases). With 4 bases removed from V and 4 bases from J, the gap between germline ends came to 11 bases. The CDR3 spans 14 residues. Germline V gene data show CDR1 as SGHTA and CDR2 as FQGTGA. Here the CDR3 reads CASSSQGGYNEQFF. The CDR3 coding sequence is TGTGCCAGCAGCTCACAGGGAGGGTACAATGAGCAGTTCTTC.

The table lists this clonotype with a few counts. The chain employs TRBV19 and TRBJ2-3; no definite D call. The CDR3 consists of 13 residues. Per germline, CDR1 LNHDA and CDR2 SQIVND (reference sequence). V was clipped by 6 bases and J by 2 bases, with 9 bases between them. The CDR3 DNA reads TGTGCCAGTAGAAACACCGTCACAGATACGCAGTATTTT. Its translation: CASRNTVTDTQYF.

This clonotype was recorded only once. The chain employs TRBV20-1 and TRBJ1-4, with a possible D match to TRBD1 (5 bases). The CDR3 runs to 14 residues. Germline CDR1 reads DFQATT; CDR2 reads SNEGSKA (reference sequence). Trimming removed 6 bases from V and 11 bases from J, with 22 bases in between. CDR3 sequence reads: CSARRLGIGDKLFF. The CDR3 region has the DNA TGCAGTGCCCGTCGATTGGGGATAGGGGATAAACTGTTTTTT.

This clonotype turned up a few times. The rearrangement links TRBV10-3 to TRBJ2-2, with 8 bases fitting TRBD2. The CDR3 totals 16 residues. The V and J ends lost 3 bases and 1 base, in that order; junction bases with no gene match: 4. CDR1 ENHRY and CDR2 SYGVKD come from the germline V gene. CDR3 nucleotide sequence: TGTGCCATCAGTGAAACGGGGGGGATGAACACCGGGGAGCTGTTTTTT. As protein: CAISETGGMNTGELFF.

The V call is TRBV4-1, the J call TRBJ1-2, with D possibly TRBD1 on 6 matching bases. Germline CDR1 and CDR2: MGHRA and YSYEKL. Trimming left V 1 base short and J 2 bases short, with 8 bases between. There are 14 residues in the CDR3. The CDR3 loop is CASSQVDRNYGYTF. The CDR3 DNA reads as TGCGCCAGCAGCCAAGTCGACAGGAACTATGGCTACACCTTC.

The CDR3 sequence: CSARESGRADTYEQYV. For the CDR3, the DNA is TGCAGTGCTAGAGAGTCAGGCAGGGCGGATACCTACGAGCAGTACGTC. The V call is TRBV20-1, the J call TRBJ2-7; possibly TRBD1 for D (5 bases). V lost 0 bases and J 2 bases, leaving 17 bases between the germline ends. Germline V gene data show CDR1 as DFQATT and CDR2 as SNEGSKA (reference sequence). The CDR3 totals 16 residues.

The table lists this clonotype with a few counts. The rearrangement joins TRBV7-2 to TRBJ2-2; D is ambiguous. V was shortened by 0 bases and J by 0 bases, with 14 bases between the two germline ends. Germline CDR1 reads SGHTA; CDR2 reads FQGNSA. CDR3 length: 18 amino acids. The CDR3 region has the DNA TGTGCCAGCAGCTTAGCGGGCCAGCTTATCGCGAACACCGGGGAGCTGTTTTTT. Encoded protein: CASSLAGQLIANTGELFF.

This clonotype has only a few counts. This sequence joins TRBV12-3 or TRBV12-4 and TRBJ1-5; the match to TRBD1 covers 7 bases. Germline trimming cut 1 base from V and 7 bases from J; bases unmatched to any gene: 7. The CDR3 length is 15 residues. CDR3 sequence: CASSLVWAGGQPQHF. In DNA, the CDR3 is TGTGCCAGCAGTTTAGTATGGGCAGGGGGACAGCCCCAGCATTTT.

This clonotype was seen a handful of times. The chain couples TRBV20-1 to TRBJ1-1, with 7 nucleotides matching TRBD1. The V segment lost 0 bases and the J segment 6 bases; nucleotides outside the gene matches: 7. Germline V gene sequence: CDR1 DFQATT, CDR2 SNEGSKA (reference sequence). CDR3 length: 14 amino acids. CDR3 coding DNA: TGCAGTGCTAGAGATCGGAGGGGGCCCCCTGAAGCTTTCTTT. Residues: CSARDRRGPPEAFF.

Only a few counts were recorded for this clonotype. This rearrangement joins TRBV4-1 to TRBJ2-2; D is perhaps TRBD1 (6 bases). This CDR3 comprises 18 residues. In germline, CDR1 is MGHRA, CDR2 YSYEKL. Trimming took 8 bases from V and 3 from J, leaving 25 bases between them. The CDR3, as DNA: TGCGCCAGCTCGCCCTTTGGGGCAGGGGAGTTCGACACCGGGGAGCTGTTTTTT. This gives the protein CASSPFGAGEFDTGELFF.

This clonotype was picked up a small number of times. The rearrangement links TRBV20-1 to TRBJ2-5; 9 bases are shared with TRBD2. Germline V gene lookup returns CDR1 DFQATT and CDR2 SNEGSKA (reference sequence). V gave up 0 bases and J gave up 5 bases; unmatched junction bases: 7. This CDR3 is 15 amino acids long. The CDR3 spells CSARDPAGGGETQYF. CDR3 DNA sequence: TGCAGTGCTAGAGACCCAGCGGGGGGCGGGGAGACCCAGTACTTC.

V usage is TRBV5-6 and J usage is TRBJ2-3, with D perhaps matching TRBD1 (6 bases). V shed 4 bases and J shed 7 bases, with 10 bases lying between them. This CDR3 region has 12 residues. CDR1 and CDR2 from the germline V gene are SGHDT and YYEEEE. CDR3 region: CASSPQGNTQYF. The DNA for the CDR3 is TGTGCCAGCAGCCCACAGGGAAATACGCAGTATTTT.

The sample holds many counts of this clonotype. V is TRBV7-2 and J is TRBJ2-3; possibly TRBD2 for D (5 bases). The CDR3 covers 17 residues. The germline V gene has CDR1 SGHTA and CDR2 FQGNSA. With 1 base removed from V and 5 bases from J, the gap between germline ends came to 19 bases. CDR3 loop: CASSLGLAATLGDTQYF. Written as DNA, the CDR3 is TGTGCCAGCAGCTTAGGGCTAGCAGCAACCTTGGGAGATACGCAGTATTTT.

This clonotype has ten or more counts. The rearrangement joins TRBV4-1 to TRBJ1-3; D is undetermined. The V and J ends lost 4 bases and 3 bases respectively, with 13 bases between them. Germline V CDR1 and CDR2: MGHRA, YSYEKL. The CDR3 consists of 15 residues. This chain's CDR3 is CASSPSAGSGNTIYF. The CDR3 nucleotides are TGCGCCAGCAGCCCCTCAGCTGGGAGTGGAAACACCATATATTTT.

The chain has TRBV5-8 and TRBJ1-1; a possible D gene is TRBD1 (6 bases). This CDR3 comprises 14 residues. The germline CDR1 and CDR2 sequences are SGHTS and YDEGEE. The V gene lost 2 bases and the J gene lost 5 bases, with 13 bases spanning the gap. CDR3 DNA: TGTGCCAGCAGCTTCGGGCAGGGGAGGACTGAAGCTTTCTTT. Translation gives CASSFGQGRTEAFF. The variable domain in full, completed from reference TRBV5-8 and TRBJ1-1, reads EAGVTQSPTHLIKTRGQQATLRCSPISGHTSVYWYQQALGLGLQFLLWYDEGEERNRGNFPPRFSGRQFPNYSSELNVNALELEDSALYLCASSFGQGRTEAFFGQGTRLTVV.

The chain joins TRBV24-1 to TRBJ2-1; a weak D match, TRBD1 (5 bases). V lost 1 base and J lost 6, with 6 bases in between. CDR3 length: 13 residues. The germline V gene has CDR1 KGHDR and CDR2 SFDVKD. CDR3 residues: CATSDLGVNEQFF. The CDR3 DNA reads as TGTGCCACCAGTGATTTAGGGGTCAATGAGCAGTTCTTC.

This clonotype was found many times. V usage is TRBV5-1 and J usage is TRBJ2-2; no reliable D call. Germline-derived CDR1 and CDR2 are SGHRS and YFSETQ. The CDR3 covers 13 residues. Deletions cut 4 bases from V and 1 base from J, with 5 bases between. CDR3: CASSPENTGELFF. For the CDR3, the DNA is TGCGCCAGCAGCCCCGAGAACACCGGGGAGCTGTTTTTT.